This T cell receptor beta chain was profiled in a study of CXCR3-negative and CXCR3-positive naive CD8 T cells. With UMI labels, 5' RACE was used to prepare the TRB cDNA libraries. After re-calling the 5' RACE reads, TCRdb lists one entry per CDR3 protein, DNA absent. This sample contains 150,000 to 160,000 distinct CDR3 sequences. On this clonotype: What it recognizes is unknown.

The study's findings and limits: The study found more hydrophobic TRB CDR3s in CXCR3-positive naive cells than in CXCR3-negative naive cells. Naive subsets displayed similar surface CD5, and TCR strength was inferred from TRB CDR3 properties.

Specimen: naive CXCR3+ CD8+ T cells from blood. Subset denoted: CD45RO-CCR7+CD27+CD95- naive CD8+ T cells expressing CXCR3 (TNR3+). This receptor was identified in a human donor in good health. Some clones in this sample may be carry-over from other donors' samples.

The CDR3 region is CASSFPDKTVRSYNSPLHF. The chain couples TRBV7-9 to TRBJ1-6; TCRdb returns TRBD1, unconfirmable since there is no DNA. The CDR3 contains 19 residues. The V gene's germline CDR1 is SEHNR and CDR2 FQNEAQ (reference sequence). The whole variable domain, remainder taken from reference TRBV7-9 and TRBJ1-6, is DTGVSQNPRHKITKRGQNVTFRCDPISEHNRLYWYRQTLGQGPEFLTYFQNEAQLEKSRLLSDRFSAERPKGSFSTLEIQRTEQGDSAMYLCASSFPDKTVRSYNSPLHFGNGTRLTVT.